These 4 T cell receptor beta chains share one sample of origin, sequenced in a study of T cell responses to AZD1222 COVID-19 vaccine. The method was immunoSEQ multiplex PCR; TCRdb's version includes in-frame clones alone and lacks a portion of them. The repertoire consists of about 120,000 clones, with roughly 90% occurring once and the leading ten covering 8.4%. Sequenced here: peripheral blood, sampled on day 0 of AZD1222 vaccination. The receptor source for this set is an adult in good health.

The chain links TRBV5-1 to TRBJ1-1, with TRBD1 as a possible D gene (5 bases). V dropped 4 bases and J dropped 0 bases, with 13 bases sitting between them. The germline gives CDR1 SGHRS, CDR2 YFSETQ. This CDR3 has 15 residues. CDR3 sequence reads: CASSRGVLMNTEAFF. The CDR3 nucleotides read TGCGCCAGCAGCAGAGGGGTCTTGATGAACACTGAAGCTTTCTTT.

The chain uses TRBV6-1 and TRBJ1-1; maybe TRBD1 (5 bases). CDR3 size: 13 residues. CDR1 and CDR2 from the germline V gene are MNHNS and SASEGT. Between the trimmed V and J ends, which lost 3 bases and 4 bases, there was a span of 9 bases. CDR3 residues: CASSDRAATEAFF. CDR3 bases: TGTGCCAGCAGTGACAGGGCTGCCACTGAAGCTTTCTTT.

V and J are TRBV3-1 (or the pseudogene TRBV3-2) and TRBJ1-6; tentative D call: TRBD1 (6 bases). Germline CDR1 is LGHDT and CDR2 is YNNKEL (reference sequence). CDR3 length equals 17 residues. The ends were cut back, 0 bases at V and 7 bases at J, with 16 bases in the middle. CDR3: CASSQEFGQGPNSPLHF. CDR3 DNA sequence: TGTGCCAGCAGCCAAGAGTTCGGGCAGGGGCCGAATTCACCCCTCCACTTT.

The chain combines TRBV5-1 with TRBJ1-5; possible D gene TRBD1, 6 bases. The CDR3 contains 15 residues. Germline V gives CDR1 SGHRS, CDR2 YFSETQ. Trimming left V 1 base short and J 3 bases short, with 11 bases between. The CDR3 bases are TGCGCCAGCAGCTTGAATCAGGGGACCAATCAGCCCCAGCATTTT. It encodes CASSLNQGTNQPQHF.